Following are 10 T cell receptor beta chains from one sample sequenced in a study of cytomegalovirus exposure and HLA in healthy donors (dated by TCRdb to 2016 to 2017). The library came from the immunoSEQ multiplex PCR assay. For the multiplex PCR, a mixture combining 60 forward primers for TCR Vbeta segments and 13 reverse primers for TCR Jbeta segments was used. TCRdb retrieved this table from immuneACCESS and kept in-frame rearrangements only. Not all clones are present; in checked studies, unresolved V genes account for under half, and no reason is known for the remainder. This sample holds more than 130,000 clones; 75% to 80% were observed only once. The ten largest clones capture approximately 4% of the sample. Sequenced sample: PBMCs. The receptors stem from a man aged 18-30 years in good health and CMV-seronegative.

The table lists this clone with a few counts. J is TRBJ1-4 and V is TRBV7-2, with 7 bases lining up with TRBD1. This CDR3 is 15 amino acids long. V gave up 4 bases and J gave up 8 bases; unmatched junction bases: 10. Germline V gene lookup returns CDR1 SGHTA and CDR2 FQGNSA. The CDR3 DNA reads TGTGCCAGCAGCTCGACAGGGTACGGCTACGAAAAACTGTTTTTT. This gives the protein CASSSTGYGYEKLFF.

The V call is TRBV6-1, the J call TRBJ1-6; perhaps TRBD1 as D (5 bases). Trimming shortened V by 3 bases and J by 5 bases, and 17 bases separated the two germline ends. The CDR3 spans 17 residues. Per germline, CDR1 MNHNS and CDR2 SASEGT. The CDR3, as DNA: TGTGCCAGCAGTGATGGCGGGGGGAGGGTTAATAATTCACCCCTCCACTTT. It yields the protein CASSDGGGRVNNSPLHF.

The genes are TRBV7-3 and TRBJ1-1; a possible D gene is TRBD1 (6 bases). Germline lookup yields CDR1 SGHTA and CDR2 FQGTGA. CDR3 length: 14 amino acids. V gave up 1 base and J gave up 3 bases, with 9 bases separating them. In nucleotides, the CDR3 is TGTGCCAGCAGCTTAAAGGGGGATGACACTGAAGCTTTCTTT. Its protein is CASSLKGDDTEAFF.

The genes are TRBV27 and TRBJ2-3, with TRBD2 matching 9 bases. The CDR3 consists of 18 residues. V trimming: 3 bases; J trimming: 0 bases; junction bases outside the gene matches: 10. In germline, CDR1 is MNHEY, CDR2 SMNVEV (reference sequence). CDR3: CASSLWLAGTFSTDTQYF. The CDR3 region has the DNA TGTGCCAGCAGTTTGTGGCTAGCGGGAACGTTTAGCACAGATACGCAGTATTTT.

The chain has TRBV18 and TRBJ2-7; D remains ambiguous. Deletions cut 5 bases from V and 2 bases from J, with 13 bases between. This CDR3 region has 14 residues. Germline values: CDR1 KGHSH, CDR2 LQKENI. CDR3 amino acids: CASSTPTVAYEQYF. The CDR3 DNA is TGTGCCAGCTCAACCCCTACGGTGGCCTACGAGCAGTACTTC.

This chain links TRBV5-4 with TRBJ2-1; 7 nucleotides line up with TRBD2. CDR3 length equals 17 residues. The V segment lost 2 bases and the J segment 1 base; nucleotides outside the gene matches: 9. Germline V gene lookup returns CDR1 SGHNT and CDR2 YYREEE (reference sequence). The CDR3 protein is CASSFGAGAISYNEQFF. The CDR3 coding sequence is TGTGCCAGCAGCTTTGGGGCGGGAGCGATTTCCTACAATGAGCAGTTCTTC.

This clone was seen once. The V call is TRBV5-4, the J call TRBJ1-6, with D unresolved. The length of the CDR3 is 14 residues. CDR1 SGHNT and CDR2 YYREEE come from the germline V gene (reference sequence). V lost 3 bases and J 7 bases, leaving 11 bases between the germline ends. The CDR3 spells CASSWGGGNSPLHF. CDR3 DNA sequence: TGTGCCAGCAGCTGGGGAGGAGGGAATTCACCCCTCCACTTT. Drawing the rest from reference TRBV5-4 and TRBJ1-6, the complete variable domain is ETGVTQSPTHLIKTRGQQVTLRCSSQSGHNTVSWYQQALGQGPQFIFQYYREEENGRGNFPPRFSGLQFPNYSSELNVNALELDDSALYLCASSWGGGNSPLHFGNGTRLTVT.

This chain joins TRBV11-2 and TRBJ1-6; tentatively, D is TRBD1 (5 bases). Trimming removed 7 bases at V and 7 bases at J, with 17 bases between. CDR1 and CDR2 from the germline V gene are SGHAT and FQNNGV. CDR3 size: 15 residues. The CDR3 loop reads CASTLAGGTNSPLHF. In DNA, the CDR3 is TGTGCCAGCACCCTCGCTGGCGGGACCAATTCACCCCTCCACTTT.

The chain employs TRBV25-1 and TRBJ2-7, with 8 bases fitting TRBD2. The CDR3 sequence is 13 residues long. The junction had 2 bases not matched to a gene; V was cut back by 3 bases and J by 4 bases. Germline V gives CDR1 MGHDK, CDR2 SYGVNS. CDR3 loop: CASSDLAGYEQYF. The CDR3 region has the DNA TGTGCCAGCAGTGATTTAGCGGGGTACGAGCAGTACTTC.

The rearrangement links TRBV5-1 to TRBJ2-5, with TRBD2 identical over 11 bases. With V trimmed by 1 base and J by 5 bases, 4 bases remained unmatched. Germline V CDR1 and CDR2: SGHRS, YFSETQ. The CDR3 contains 15 residues. Written as DNA, the CDR3 is TGCGCCAGCAGCTTGACTAGCGGGAGTCTGGAGACCCAGTACTTC. Translation: CASSLTSGSLETQYF.